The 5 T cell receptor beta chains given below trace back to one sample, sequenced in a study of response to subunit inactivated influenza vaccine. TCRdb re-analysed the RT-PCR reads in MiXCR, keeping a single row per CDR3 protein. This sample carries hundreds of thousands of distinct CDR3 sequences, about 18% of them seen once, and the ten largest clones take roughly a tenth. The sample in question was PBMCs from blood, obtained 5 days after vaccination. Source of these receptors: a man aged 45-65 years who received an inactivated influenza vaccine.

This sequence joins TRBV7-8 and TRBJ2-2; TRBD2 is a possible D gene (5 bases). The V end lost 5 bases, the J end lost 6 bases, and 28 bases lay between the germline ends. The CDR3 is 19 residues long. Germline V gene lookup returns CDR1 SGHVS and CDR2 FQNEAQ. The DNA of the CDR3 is TGTGCCAGCAGCCACCGGGTTATGGTTGGGAGAGACGGCGCCGGGGAGCTGTTTTTT. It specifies CASSHRVMVGRDGAGELFF.

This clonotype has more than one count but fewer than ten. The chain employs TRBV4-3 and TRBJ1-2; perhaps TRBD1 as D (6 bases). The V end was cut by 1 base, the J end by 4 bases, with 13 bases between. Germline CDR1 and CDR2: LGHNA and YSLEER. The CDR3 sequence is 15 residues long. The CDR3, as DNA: TGCGCCAGCAGCCAAGCGGCAGGGGACTTCTATGGCTACACCTTC. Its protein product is CASSQAAGDFYGYTF.

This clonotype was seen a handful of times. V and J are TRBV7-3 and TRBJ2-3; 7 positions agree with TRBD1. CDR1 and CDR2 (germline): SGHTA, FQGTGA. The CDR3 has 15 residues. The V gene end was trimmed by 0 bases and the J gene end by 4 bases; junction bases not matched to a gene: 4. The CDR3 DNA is TGTGCCAGCAGCTTAACAGGGGGCCCTTCAGATACGCAGTATTTT. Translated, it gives CASSLTGGPSDTQYF.

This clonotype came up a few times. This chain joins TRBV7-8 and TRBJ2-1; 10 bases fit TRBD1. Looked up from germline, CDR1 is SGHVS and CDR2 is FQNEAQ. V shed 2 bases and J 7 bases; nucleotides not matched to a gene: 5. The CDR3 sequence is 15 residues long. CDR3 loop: CASSLTGQGLNEQFF. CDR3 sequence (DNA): TGTGCCAGCAGCTTAACGGGACAGGGGTTAAATGAGCAGTTCTTC. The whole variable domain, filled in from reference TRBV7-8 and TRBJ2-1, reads GAGVSQSPRYKVAKRGQDVALRCDPISGHVSLFWYQQALGQGPEFLTYFQNEAQLDKSGLPSDRFFAERPEGSVSTLKIQRTQQEDSAVYLCASSLTGQGLNEQFFGPGTRLTVL.

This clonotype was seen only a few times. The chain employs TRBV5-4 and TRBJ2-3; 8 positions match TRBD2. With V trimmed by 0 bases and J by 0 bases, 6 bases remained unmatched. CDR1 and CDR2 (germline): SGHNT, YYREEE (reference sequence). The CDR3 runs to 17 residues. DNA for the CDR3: TGTGCCAGCAGCTTGGGGGGACTAGGATTTAGCACAGATACGCAGTATTTT. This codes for CASSLGGLGFSTDTQYF.